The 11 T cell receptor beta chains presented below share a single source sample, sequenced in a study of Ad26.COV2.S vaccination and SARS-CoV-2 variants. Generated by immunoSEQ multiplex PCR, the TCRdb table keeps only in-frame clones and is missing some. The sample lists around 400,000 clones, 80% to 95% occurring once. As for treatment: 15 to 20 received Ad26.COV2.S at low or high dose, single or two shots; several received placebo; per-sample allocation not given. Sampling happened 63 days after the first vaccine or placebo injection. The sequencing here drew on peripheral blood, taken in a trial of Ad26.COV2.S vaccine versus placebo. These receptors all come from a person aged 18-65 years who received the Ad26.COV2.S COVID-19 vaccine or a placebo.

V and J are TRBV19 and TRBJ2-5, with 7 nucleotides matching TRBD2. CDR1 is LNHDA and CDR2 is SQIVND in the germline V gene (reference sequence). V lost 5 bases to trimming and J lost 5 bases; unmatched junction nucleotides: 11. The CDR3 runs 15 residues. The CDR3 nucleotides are TGTGCCAGTAGTCCTGGGACTCTGGGGGGGGAGACCCAGTACTTC. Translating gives CASSPGTLGGETQYF.

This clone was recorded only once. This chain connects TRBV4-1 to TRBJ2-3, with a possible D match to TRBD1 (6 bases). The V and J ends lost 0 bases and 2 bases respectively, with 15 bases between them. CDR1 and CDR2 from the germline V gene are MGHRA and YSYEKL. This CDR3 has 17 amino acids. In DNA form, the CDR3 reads TGCGCCAGCAGCCAAGACCCGACAGGATCACTCACAGATACGCAGTATTTT. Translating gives CASSQDPTGSLTDTQYF.

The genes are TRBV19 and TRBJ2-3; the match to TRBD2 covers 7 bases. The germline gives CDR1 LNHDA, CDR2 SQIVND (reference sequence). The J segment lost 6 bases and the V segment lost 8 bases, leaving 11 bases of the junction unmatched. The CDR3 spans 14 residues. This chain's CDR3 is CASHRAGDWDTQYF. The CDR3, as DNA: TGTGCCAGTCACCGGGCGGGAGATTGGGATACGCAGTATTTT.

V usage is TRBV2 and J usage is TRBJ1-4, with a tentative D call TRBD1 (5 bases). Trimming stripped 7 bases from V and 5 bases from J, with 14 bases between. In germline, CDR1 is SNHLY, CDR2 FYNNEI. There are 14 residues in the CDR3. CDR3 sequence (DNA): TGTGCCAGCAAGACGGCAGGGCGGAATGAAAAACTGTTTTTT. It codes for CASKTAGRNEKLFF.

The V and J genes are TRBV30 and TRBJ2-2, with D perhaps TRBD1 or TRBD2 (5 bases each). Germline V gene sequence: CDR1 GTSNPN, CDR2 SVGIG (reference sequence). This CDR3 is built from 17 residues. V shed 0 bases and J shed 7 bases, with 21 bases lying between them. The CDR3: CAWSVEGSETWVGELFF. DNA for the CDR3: TGTGCCTGGAGTGTTGAGGGGTCGGAAACGTGGGTCGGGGAGCTGTTTTTT.

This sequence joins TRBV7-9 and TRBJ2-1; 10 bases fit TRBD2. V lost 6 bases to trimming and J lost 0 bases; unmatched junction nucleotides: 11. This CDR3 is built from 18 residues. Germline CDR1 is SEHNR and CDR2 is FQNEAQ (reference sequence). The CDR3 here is CASSRPSSGRSSYNEQFF. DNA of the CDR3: TGTGCCAGCAGTCGCCCCTCTAGCGGGAGAAGCTCCTACAATGAGCAGTTCTTC.

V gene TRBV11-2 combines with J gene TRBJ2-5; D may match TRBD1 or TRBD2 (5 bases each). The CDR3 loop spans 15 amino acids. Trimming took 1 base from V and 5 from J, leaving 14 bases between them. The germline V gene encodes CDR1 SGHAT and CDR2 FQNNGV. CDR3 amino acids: CASSLVPGARETQYF. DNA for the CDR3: TGTGCCAGCAGCTTAGTGCCCGGGGCCCGTGAGACCCAGTACTTC.

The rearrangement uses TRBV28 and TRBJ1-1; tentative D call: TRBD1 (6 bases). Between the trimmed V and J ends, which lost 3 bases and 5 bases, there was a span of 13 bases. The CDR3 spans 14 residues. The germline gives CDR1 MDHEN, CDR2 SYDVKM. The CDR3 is CASSFRGGSTEAFF. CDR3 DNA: TGTGCCAGCAGTTTCAGAGGGGGAAGTACTGAAGCTTTCTTT.

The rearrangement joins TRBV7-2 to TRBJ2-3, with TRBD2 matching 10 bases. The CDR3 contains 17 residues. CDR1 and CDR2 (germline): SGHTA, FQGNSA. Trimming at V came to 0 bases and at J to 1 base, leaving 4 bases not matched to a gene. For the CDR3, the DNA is TGTGCCAGCAGCTTAGCTCGGCTAGCGGGGGGCACAGATACGCAGTATTTT. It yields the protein CASSLARLAGGTDTQYF.

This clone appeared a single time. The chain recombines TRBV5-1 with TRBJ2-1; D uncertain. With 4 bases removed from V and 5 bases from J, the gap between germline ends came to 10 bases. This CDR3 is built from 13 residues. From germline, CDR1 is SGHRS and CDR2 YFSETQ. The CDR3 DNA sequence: TGCGCCAGCAGCAACCCGATTAACAATGAGCAGTTCTTC. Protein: CASSNPINNEQFF.

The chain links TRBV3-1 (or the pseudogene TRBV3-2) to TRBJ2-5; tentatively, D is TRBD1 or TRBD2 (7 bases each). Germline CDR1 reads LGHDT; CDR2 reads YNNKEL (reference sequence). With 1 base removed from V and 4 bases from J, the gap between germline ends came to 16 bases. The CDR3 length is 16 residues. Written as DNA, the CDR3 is TGTGCCAGCAGCCAAGGGGAAGACAGGGAGGGAGAGACCCAGTACTTC. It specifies CASSQGEDREGETQYF.